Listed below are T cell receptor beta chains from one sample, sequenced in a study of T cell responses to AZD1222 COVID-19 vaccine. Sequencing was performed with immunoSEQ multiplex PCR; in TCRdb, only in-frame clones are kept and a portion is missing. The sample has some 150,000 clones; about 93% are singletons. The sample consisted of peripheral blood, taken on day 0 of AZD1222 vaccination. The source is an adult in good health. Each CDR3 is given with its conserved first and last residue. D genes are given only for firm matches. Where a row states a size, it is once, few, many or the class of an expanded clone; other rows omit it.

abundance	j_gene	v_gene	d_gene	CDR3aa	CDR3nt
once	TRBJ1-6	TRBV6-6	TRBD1	CASGQGAGSPLHF	TGTGCCAGCGGACAGGGGGCCGGATCACCCCTCCACTTT
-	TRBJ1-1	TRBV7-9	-	CASSFSGTEAFF	TGTGCCAGCAGCTTTTCTGGCACTGAAGCTTTCTTT
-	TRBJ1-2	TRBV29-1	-	CSVDLRPPPGYTF	TGCAGCGTTGATCTTCGACCCCCCCCTGGCTACACCTTC
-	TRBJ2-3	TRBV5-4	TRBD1	CASSPGQGSTDTQYF	TGTGCCAGCAGCCCGGGACAGGGGAGCACAGATACGCAGTATTTT
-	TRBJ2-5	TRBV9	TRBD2	CASSVDLAGGLETQYF	TGTGCCAGCAGCGTAGATCTAGCGGGAGGGTTGGAGACCCAGTACTTC
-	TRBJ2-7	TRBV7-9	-	CASSFGTRDEQYF	TGTGCCAGCAGCTTCGGGACTCGGGACGAGCAGTACTTC
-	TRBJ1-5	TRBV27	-	CASSPRSGVFGNQPQHF	TGTGCCAGCAGCCCGAGGTCAGGGGTTTTCGGCAATCAGCCCCAGCATTTT
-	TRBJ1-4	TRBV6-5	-	CASSQRGGNEKLFF	TGTGCCAGCAGTCAACGGGGGGGGAATGAAAAACTGTTTTTT
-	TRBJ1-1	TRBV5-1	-	CASSLVDTNTEAFF	TGCGCCAGCAGCTTAGTGGACACGAACACTGAAGCTTTCTTT
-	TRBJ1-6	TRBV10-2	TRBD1	CASSRDRQSPLHF	TGCGCCAGCAGTAGGGACAGGCAATCACCCCTCCACTTT
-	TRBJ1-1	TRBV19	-	CASSILPRMNTEAFF	TGTGCCAGTAGTATCCTTCCCAGGATGAACACTGAAGCTTTCTTT
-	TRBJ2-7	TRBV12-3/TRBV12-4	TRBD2	CASSFSGGLEQYF	TGTGCCTCCTCCTTTAGCGGGGGACTCGAGCAGTACTTC
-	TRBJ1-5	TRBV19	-	CASSNGDSWGNQPQHF	TGTGCCAGTAGTAACGGGGACTCCTGGGGCAATCAGCCCCAGCATTTT
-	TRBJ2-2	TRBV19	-	CASKGETNTGELFF	TGTGCCAGTAAAGGTGAAACGAACACCGGGGAGCTGTTTTTT
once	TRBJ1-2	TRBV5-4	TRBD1	CASSLGTGVGYTF	TGTGCCAGCAGCTTGGGGACAGGGGTCGGCTACACCTTC
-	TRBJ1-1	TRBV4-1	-	CASSDGGVNTEAFF	TGCGCCAGCAGCGATGGGGGGGTTAACACTGAAGCTTTCTTT
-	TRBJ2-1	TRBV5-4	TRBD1	CASSQGQSYNEQFF	TGTGCCAGCAGCCAGGGACAGAGCTACAATGAGCAGTTCTTC
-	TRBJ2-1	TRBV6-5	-	CASSSQGSDEQFF	TGTGCCAGCAGTAGTCAGGGGTCCGATGAGCAGTTCTTC
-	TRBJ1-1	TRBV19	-	CASSIVPGPRTEAFF	TGTGCCAGTAGTATAGTGCCAGGGCCGAGAACTGAAGCTTTCTTT
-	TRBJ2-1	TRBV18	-	CASSPSRQYNEQFF	TGTGCCAGCTCACCAAGTCGGCAGTACAATGAGCAGTTCTTC
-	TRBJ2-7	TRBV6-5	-	CASSYSWTGSYEQYF	TGTGCCAGCAGTTACTCGTGGACTGGGTCCTACGAGCAGTACTTC
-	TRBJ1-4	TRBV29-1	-	CSVVNPTNEKLFF	TGCAGCGTTGTTAACCCAACTAATGAAAAACTGTTTTTT
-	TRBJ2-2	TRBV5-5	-	CASSLAGSNTGELFF	TGTGCCAGCAGCTTGGCGGGGTCAAACACCGGGGAGCTGTTTTTT
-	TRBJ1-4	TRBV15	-	CATSRDLGRGEKLFF	TGTGCCACCAGCAGAGATTTGGGGAGAGGGGAAAAACTGTTTTTT
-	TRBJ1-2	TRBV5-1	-	CASSLEANYGYTF	TGCGCCAGCAGCTTGGAAGCAAACTATGGCTACACCTTC
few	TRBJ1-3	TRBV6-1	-	CASSEVGATGNTIYF	TGTGCCAGCAGTGAGGTGGGGGCAACTGGAAACACCATATATTTT